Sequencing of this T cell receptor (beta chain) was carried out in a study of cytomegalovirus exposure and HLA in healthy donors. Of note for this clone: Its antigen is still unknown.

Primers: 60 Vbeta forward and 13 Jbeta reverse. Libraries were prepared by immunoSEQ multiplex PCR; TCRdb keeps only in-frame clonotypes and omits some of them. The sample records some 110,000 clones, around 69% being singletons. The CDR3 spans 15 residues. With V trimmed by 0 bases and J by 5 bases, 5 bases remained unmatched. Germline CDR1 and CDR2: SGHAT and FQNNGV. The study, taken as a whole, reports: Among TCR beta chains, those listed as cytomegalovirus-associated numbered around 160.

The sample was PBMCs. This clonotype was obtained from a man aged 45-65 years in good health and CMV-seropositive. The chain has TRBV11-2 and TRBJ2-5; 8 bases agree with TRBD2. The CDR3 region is CASSLERGAGETQYF. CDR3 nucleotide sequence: TGTGCCAGCAGCTTAGAGCGGGGGGCGGGGGAGACCCAGTACTTC.